This T cell receptor beta chain was captured by sequencing in a study of cytomegalovirus exposure and HLA in healthy donors. The table lists this clone with a count of one. Its target is not known. A multiplex PCR was run with 60 Vbeta primers and 13 Jbeta primers. The assay was immunoSEQ multiplex PCR, and TCRdb's table has in-frame clones only and misses some. The data contain 150,000 to 200,000 clones, around 78% of them singletons. Germline V gene sequence: CDR1 MNHNY, CDR2 SVGAGI (reference sequence). This CDR3 is built from 15 residues. V was trimmed by 7 bases and J by 5 bases, leaving 20 bases between them. Findings of the study overall: Most CMV-associated TCR beta chains were later found to appear HLA-restricted. Sequencing depth roughly uniform across donors was assumed in presence/absence analyses. Segments of the TCR beta V type were, in most cases, productive about 90% or about 30% of the time in an earlier analysis.

The receptor was isolated from a woman aged 30 to 39 in good health and CMV-seropositive. Input material: PBMCs. The chain couples TRBV6-6 to TRBJ1-2; tentatively, D is TRBD1 (6 bases). CDR3 residues: CASTLRGAHGYGYTF. CDR3 DNA sequence: TGTGCCAGCACTCTCCGGGGGGCCCATGGATATGGCTACACCTTC.